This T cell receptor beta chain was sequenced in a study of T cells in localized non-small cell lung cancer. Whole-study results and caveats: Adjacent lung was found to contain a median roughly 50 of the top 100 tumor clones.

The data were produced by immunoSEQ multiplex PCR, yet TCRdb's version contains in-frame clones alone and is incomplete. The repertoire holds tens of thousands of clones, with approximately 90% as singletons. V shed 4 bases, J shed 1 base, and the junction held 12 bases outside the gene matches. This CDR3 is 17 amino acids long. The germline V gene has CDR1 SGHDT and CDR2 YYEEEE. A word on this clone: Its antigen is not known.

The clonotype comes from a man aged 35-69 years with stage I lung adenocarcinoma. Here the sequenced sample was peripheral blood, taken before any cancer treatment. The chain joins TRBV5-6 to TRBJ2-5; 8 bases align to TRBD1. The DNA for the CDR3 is TGTGCCAGCAGCCTGATATTGACAGGGGTCTTCCAAGAGACCCAGTACTTC. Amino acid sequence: CASSLILTGVFQETQYF.